The rows below give T cell receptor beta chains drawn from one sample of a study of early T cells in non-severe SARS-CoV-2 infection. Via MiXCR, TCRdb re-called the 5' RACE reads, giving one row per CDR3 protein. The sample records about 26,000 distinct CDR3 sequences, approximately 4.1% being singletons. Sequenced material: whole blood. These receptors were obtained from an adult who was a healthcare worker with PCR-confirmed SARS-CoV-2 infection or an uninfected control (not recorded which). CDR3s include the opening cysteine and the closing phenylalanine or tryptophan. The D gene is left open where the match is weak. Only part of the rows carry a size: once, few, many, or a class if the clone is expanded.

D	size	J	V	DNA	CDR3
-	many	TRBJ2-5	TRBV10-3	TGTGCCATCAGTGGCACGACACAAGAGACCCAGTACTTC	CAISGTTQETQYF
-	many	TRBJ2-1	TRBV20-1	TGCAGTGCTCCAGTCGACCGAATCACGGTTGGGAATGAGCAGTTCTTC	CSAPVDRITVGNEQFF
TRBD1	many	TRBJ1-2	TRBV5-4	TGTGCCAGCAGATCACAGGGGGCTGGCTATGGCTACACCTTC	CASRSQGAGYGYTF
-	-	TRBJ2-7	TRBV20-1	TGCAGCGCGGCCCAGAGTGGGATAGGACACGAGCAGTACTTC	CSAAQSGIGHEQYF
TRBD2	many	TRBJ2-1	TRBV7-2	TGTGCCAGCAGCTCGGGACTAGCGGGAGGAGCTGAGCAGTTCTTC	CASSSGLAGGAEQFF
-	many	TRBJ2-7	TRBV4-1	TGCGCCAGCAGCCAAACAGAAATCTACGAGCAGTACTTC	CASSQTEIYEQYF
-	many	TRBJ2-1	TRBV5-6	TGTGCCAGCAGCGTGGCGCCTTGGAGCGAAGATGAGCAGTTCTTC	CASSVAPWSEDEQFF
TRBD1	many	TRBJ2-7	TRBV12-3/TRBV12-4	TGTGCCAGCAGTTTTGGGAAAACCGGGACAGTCTCCTACGAGCAGTACTTC	CASSFGKTGTVSYEQYF
TRBD1	many	TRBJ1-1	TRBV11-3	TGTGCCAGCAGCTCGACAGGGGTTCGCTACACTGAAGCTTTCTTT	CASSSTGVRYTEAFF
TRBD2	many	TRBJ2-3	TRBV11-2	TGTGCCAGCAGGGCGCACTTCGGACTAGCGGGACCGACAGATACGCAGTATTTT	CASRAHFGLAGPTDTQYF
TRBD2	many	TRBJ2-2	TRBV20-1	TGCAGTGCTAGATCTAGCGGAGCGAACACCGGGGAGCTGTTTTTT	CSARSSGANTGELFF
-	few	TRBJ2-7	TRBV7-2	TGTGCCAGCAGCCGCGGGGCGTCCTACGAGCAGTACTTC	CASSRGASYEQYF
-	many	TRBJ2-2	TRBV2	TGTGCCAGCAGGATCCTATTGGGGGGCGGGGAGCTGTTTTTT	CASRILLGGGELFF
TRBD1	many	TRBJ1-1	TRBV20-1	TGCAGTGCTAGAGGGGGACAGACAAACACTGAAGCTTTCTTT	CSARGGQTNTEAFF
TRBD1	few	TRBJ1-3	TRBV5-4	TGTGCCAGCAGCCGGACAGGGTGGGAAAACACCATATATTTT	CASSRTGWENTIYF
TRBD1	few	TRBJ2-2	TRBV20-1	TGCAGTGCGCGCCCGGGACAGGTCGACACCGGGGAGCTGTTTTTT	CSARPGQVDTGELFF
-	many	TRBJ2-5	TRBV11-2	TGTGCCAGCAGCTGGGTCAAGGGCCCAGAGACCCAGTACTTC	CASSWVKGPETQYF